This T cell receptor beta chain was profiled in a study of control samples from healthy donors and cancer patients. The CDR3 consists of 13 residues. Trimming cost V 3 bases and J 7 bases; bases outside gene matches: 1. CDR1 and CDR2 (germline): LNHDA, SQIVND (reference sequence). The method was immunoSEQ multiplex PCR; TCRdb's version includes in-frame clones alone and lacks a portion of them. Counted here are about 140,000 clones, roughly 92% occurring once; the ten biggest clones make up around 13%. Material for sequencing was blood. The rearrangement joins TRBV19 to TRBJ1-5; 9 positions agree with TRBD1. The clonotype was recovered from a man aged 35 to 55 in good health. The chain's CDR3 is CASSIGQGQPQHF. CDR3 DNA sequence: TGTGCCAGTAGTATCGGACAGGGGCAGCCCCAGCATTTT.